This T cell receptor beta chain stems from a study of CD8+CD57+ T cells in acquired aplastic anemia. Germline loops: CDR1 SGHTA, CDR2 FQGTGA. The V and J ends lost 3 bases and 2 bases respectively, with 7 bases between them. This CDR3 is 13 amino acids long. Study results and caveats: A set of approximately 29 CD8+ CDR3 sequences was shared between patients and controls, and these sequences appeared highly expressed in patients.

To note about this clonotype: Its target is not known.

Genomic DNA provided the template from which TCR beta VDJ and CDR3 profiles were obtained. TCRdb called the reads again in MiXCR, with one record for every CDR3 protein. Here the sample spans about 180,000 distinct CDR3 sequences, around 50% being singletons. The authors sequenced patients whose flow cytometry had shown CD8+CD57+ cell expansion. The chain carries TRBV7-3 and TRBJ2-5; no firm D call. The clonotype was recovered from a human donor with aplastic anemia. Sequences were obtained from sorted CD4+, CD8+, or CD8+CD57+ T cells (not recorded which) from PBMCs. The CDR3 loop is CASSFLPQETQYF. As DNA, the CDR3 is TGTGCCAGCAGCTTCCTGCCTCAAGAGACCCAGTACTTC.